This passage covers 21 T cell receptor beta chains from one sample sequenced in a study of blood T cell repertoires in COVID-19. Profiled with immunoSEQ multiplex PCR; TCRdb holds only in-frame clones, not every one. The sample lists about 150,000 clones, approximately 89% occurring once. Input material: peripheral blood. The source is a human donor in a cohort sampled during active COVID-19.

The chain has TRBV9 and TRBJ1-4, with 9 bases that match TRBD1. CDR1 SGDLS and CDR2 YYNGEE come from the germline V gene. This CDR3 is 17 amino acids long. The V and J ends lost 0 bases and 5 bases, in that order; junction bases with no gene match: 8. CDR3 protein: CASSVGDRAGWNEKLFF. CDR3 nucleotide sequence: TGTGCCAGCAGCGTAGGGGACAGGGCAGGATGGAATGAAAAACTGTTTTTT.

This chain connects TRBV12-5 to TRBJ2-7, with 7 bases aligning to TRBD2. CDR1 and CDR2 (germline): LGHNT, FRNRAP. The junction had 5 bases not matched to a gene; V was cut back by 6 bases and J by 3 bases. The CDR3 extends over 13 amino acids. The CDR3 DNA reads as TGTGCTAGTGGAGCGGGACTCAGCTACGAGCAGTACTTC. This gives the protein CASGAGLSYEQYF.

This sequence joins TRBV7-8 and TRBJ2-2, with 8 bases matching TRBD2. Germline V gene lookup returns CDR1 SGHVS and CDR2 FQNEAQ. Trimming removed 6 bases from V and 6 bases from J; junction bases left unmatched: 9. This CDR3 has 15 amino acids. CDR3 sequence (DNA): TGTGCCAGCAGACCGGGACTAGGTCAAGCCGGGGAGCTGTTTTTT. Residues: CASRPGLGQAGELFF.

This sequence joins TRBV10-3 and TRBJ1-1, with D possibly matching TRBD1 (5 bases). The CDR3 is made up of 15 amino acids. The germline V gene has CDR1 ENHRY and CDR2 SYGVKD. V lost 3 bases and J 1 base, leaving 12 bases between the germline ends. The DNA for the CDR3 is TGTGCCATCAGTGAACGCCAGGGATCGAACACTGAAGCTTTCTTT. It translates to CAISERQGSNTEAFF.

The chain recombines TRBV2 with TRBJ2-7; TRBD2 agrees at 7 bases. Germline assignment: CDR1 SNHLY and CDR2 FYNNEI. This CDR3 has 17 amino acids. The trim removed 6 bases at V and 3 bases at J, leaving 17 bases unmatched. The CDR3 nucleotides read TGTGCCAGCAGCGGACTAGGAGGTAATCGGAGGTACTACGAGCAGTACTTC. This encodes CASSGLGGNRRYYEQYF.

This chain links TRBV19 with TRBJ1-5; tentative D call: TRBD1 (5 bases). From germline, CDR1 is LNHDA and CDR2 SQIVND (reference sequence). V was cut by 1 base and J by 2 bases, with 9 bases left in between. The CDR3 spans 15 residues. CDR3 sequence reads: CASSIGGDGNQPQHF. DNA of the CDR3: TGTGCCAGTAGTATAGGGGGCGATGGCAATCAGCCCCAGCATTTT.

Remarks on this clone: Within the sample, other DNA sequences also encode this same CDR3. The CDR3 nucleotides are TGCGCCAGCAGCTTGAAACTGGACACTGAAGCTTTCTTT. It translates to CASSLKLDTEAFF. The chain employs TRBV5-1 and TRBJ1-1; no reliable D call. V lost 1 base and J 3 bases, leaving 7 bases between the germline ends. There are 13 residues in the CDR3. In germline, CDR1 is SGHRS, CDR2 YFSETQ.

The J gene is TRBJ2-7, the V gene TRBV6-4; 8 bases are shared with TRBD1. Looked up from germline, CDR1 is MRHNA and CDR2 is SNTAGT. The CDR3 is made up of 13 amino acids. V gave up 3 bases and J gave up 10 bases; unmatched junction bases: 8. The CDR3 nucleotides read TGTGCCAGCAGTGAAGGTGCAGGGGGCCGCCAGTACTTC. It is translated as CASSEGAGGRQYF.

This sequence joins TRBV2 and TRBJ1-5; TRBD1 is a possible D gene (6 bases). CDR3 length: 13 residues. Germline CDR1 is SNHLY and CDR2 is FYNNEI. V lost 4 bases and J lost 7, with 11 bases in between. In nucleotides, the CDR3 is TGTGCCAGCAGTGGTGAGGGACAACAGCCCCAGCATTTT. Translated, it gives CASSGEGQQPQHF.

This chain links TRBV4-1 with TRBJ2-7; possible D gene TRBD2, 6 bases. Germline V CDR1 and CDR2: MGHRA, YSYEKL. The V end lost 4 bases, the J end lost 2 bases, and 12 bases lay between the germline ends. CDR3 length equals 14 residues. The CDR3 region has the DNA TGCGCCAGCAGCCGCCGCGGGGTAGCCTACGAGCAGTACTTC. It codes for CASSRRGVAYEQYF.

The gene calls are TRBV9 and TRBJ2-2, with 7 bases aligning to TRBD1. The CDR3 is made up of 14 amino acids. The germline V gene has CDR1 SGDLS and CDR2 YYNGEE. The trim removed 3 bases at V and 3 bases at J, leaving 2 bases unmatched. The DNA for the CDR3 is TGTGCCAGCAGCGGAGACAGGGACACCGGGGAGCTGTTTTTT. Encoded protein: CASSGDRDTGELFF.

As concerns this clone: Being one base from a much bigger clone, this may be a read error. This chain uses TRBV7-9 with TRBJ2-7, with a weak D call TRBD1 (5 bases). The CDR3 spans 13 residues. V was shortened by 1 base and J by 2 bases, with 6 bases between the two germline ends. Germline V gene lookup returns CDR1 SEHNR and CDR2 FQNEAQ (reference sequence). The CDR3 DNA reads TGTGCCAGCAGCTTAGAGACAGCCTACGAGCAGTACTTC. Translated, it gives CASSLETAYEQYF.

The V call is TRBV6-5, the J call TRBJ1-2, with D maybe TRBD1 (5 bases). CDR3 size: 14 residues. Germline V lookup: CDR1 MNHEY, CDR2 SVGAGI. Trimming stripped 2 bases from V and 7 bases from J, with 14 bases between. CDR3 sequence: CASSYLETDLGYTF. Written as DNA, the CDR3 is TGTGCCAGCAGTTACCTTGAGACAGATCTTGGCTACACCTTC.

The chain combines TRBV6-4 with TRBJ1-5, with D unresolved. Germline loops: CDR1 MRHNA, CDR2 SNTAGT. Trimming removed 4 bases from V and 7 bases from J, with 11 bases in between. The length of the CDR3 is 13 residues. In nucleotides, the CDR3 is TGTGCCAGCAGTGTAGAAGGAGGCCAGCCCCAGCATTTT. Translated: CASSVEGGQPQHF.

The J gene is TRBJ2-7, the V gene TRBV12-3 or TRBV12-4, with D maybe TRBD1 (6 bases). Trimming took 4 bases from V and 6 from J, leaving 10 bases between them. The CDR3 is made up of 12 amino acids. The DNA for the CDR3 is TGTGCCAGCAGTTCAGGGGAAAGCGAGCAGTACTTC. The encoded protein is CASSSGESEQYF.

This clone has a single count. The chain recombines TRBV19 with TRBJ1-2; TRBD1 is a possible D gene (5 bases). Germline CDR1 reads LNHDA; CDR2 reads SQIVND (reference sequence). V lost 0 bases, J lost 8 bases, and 13 bases lay in between. CDR3 length equals 14 residues. The CDR3 protein is CASSIDRGAGGYTF. The CDR3 DNA is TGTGCCAGTAGTATAGATCGTGGGGCCGGGGGCTACACCTTC.

CDR3 protein: CAISAGGAGGNTIYF. In DNA form, the CDR3 reads TGTGCCATCAGCGCGGGGGGGGCCGGTGGAAACACCATATATTTT. The gene calls are TRBV10-3 and TRBJ1-3; D possibly corresponds to TRBD1 (6 bases). There are 15 residues in the CDR3. V was trimmed by 6 bases and J by 3 bases, leaving 15 bases between them. CDR1 is ENHRY, CDR2 SYGVKD, per germline.

V usage is TRBV5-4 and J usage is TRBJ2-3; 12 bases align to TRBD2. V gave up 1 base and J gave up 2 bases; unmatched junction bases: 2. The CDR3 sequence is 16 residues long. The germline V gene has CDR1 SGHNT and CDR2 YYREEE (reference sequence). The CDR3 bases are TGTGCCAGCAGCTTGACTAGCGGGGGGCCCACAGATACGCAGTATTTT. Translated: CASSLTSGGPTDTQYF.

CDR3 residues: CASTNYGGQTYNEQFF. As DNA, the CDR3 is TGTGCCAGCACCAATTACGGGGGGCAGACTTACAATGAGCAGTTCTTC. The chain joins TRBV9 to TRBJ2-1, with D possibly being TRBD2 (7 bases). The V end was cut by 6 bases, the J end by 4 bases, with 20 bases between. This CDR3 spans 16 amino acids. Germline V gene data show CDR1 as SGDLS and CDR2 as YYNGEE.

Written as DNA, the CDR3 is TGTGCCAGCAGCGTACAGGGGGCCGGTGGCTACACCTTC. Translated, it gives CASSVQGAGGYTF. The chain links TRBV9 to TRBJ1-2; 8 bases map to TRBD1. The germline gives CDR1 SGDLS, CDR2 YYNGEE. J lost 7 bases, V lost 1 base, and 3 bases had no gene match. The CDR3 runs 13 residues.

The genes are TRBV19 and TRBJ2-1; 9 nucleotides line up with TRBD2. V shed 4 bases and J 4 bases; nucleotides not matched to a gene: 8. CDR3 length: 16 residues. CDR1 is LNHDA and CDR2 is SQIVND in the germline V gene (reference sequence). The CDR3 loop is CASSTLRGGAYNEQFF. In nucleotides, the CDR3 is TGTGCCAGTAGTACCCTTCGCGGGGGGGCGTACAATGAGCAGTTCTTC.